This TCR beta chain was identified during a study of T cells in Graves' hyperthyroidism and ophthalmopathy. Amplification targeted TCR beta CDR3 regions from RNA transcripts. Initially, a first-round RT-PCR of the TCR CDR3 employed the HTBI primer set. TCRdb processed the multiplex PCR reads anew with MiXCR; each CDR3 protein has one entry. Counted here are nearly 600,000 distinct CDR3 sequences, 12% to 15% occurring once; the ten biggest clones make up 6.5% to 9%. Patients affected by ophthalmopathy presented a Clinical Activity Score of at least 3, a NOSPECS grade of at least 4, and disease duration below 3 months. Fresh peripheral blood, 9.5 to 10 ml of it, supplied the PBMCs. Study-wide points: Expanded thyroid clonotypes (above 0.001) were mostly also found in blood. The model made its ophthalmopathy prediction, and onset followed a median approximately 7 months later.

This CDR3 is built from 16 residues. The germline CDR1 and CDR2 sequences are SGHTA and FQGTGA. V was cut by 5 bases and J by 2 bases, with 19 bases left in between. This clonotype appeared many times. The antigen is not known. The gene calls are TRBV7-3 and TRBJ2-7, with D possibly TRBD2 on 5 matching bases. The specimen sequenced was blood. The TCR originated in a woman younger than 30 with Graves' ophthalmopathy. CDR3 coding DNA: TGTGCCAGCAGCCCCTCCGGGCTAGCCGCACCCTACGAGCAGTACTTC. Its translation is CASSPSGLAAPYEQYF.